The TCR beta chain under discussion was sequenced for a study of cytomegalovirus exposure and HLA in healthy donors (dated by TCRdb to the late 2010s). Turning to the overall study: In an earlier analysis of several hundred of the donors, 250 to 300 Gb of sequence data and 90 million to 130 million unique TCR beta sequences from 180 million or so T cells were reported. An early release that covered roughly 600 HLA-typed donors contained approximately 300 gigabases of sequencing data and around 85 million unique TCR sequences. The genetic ancestry cluster associated with self-reported Caucasian donors included 65% to 90% of the 398 genotyped donors. The aim of the study was to test whether cataloging public T cell receptors could identify signatures of past pathogen exposure. Using immunosequencing, the study profiled T cell repertoires from 666 subjects and related those repertoires to cytomegalovirus serostatus. Besides the first cohort of roughly 640 subjects, a separate validation cohort made up of about 120 different subjects was used. High-throughput TCR immunosequencing, statistical association of individual TCRs with disease status, and machine learning were combined to predict cytomegalovirus infection status. To study patterns of TCR occurrence, a later analysis re-analyzed previously published TCR beta repertoires from just over 650 donors and added high-resolution HLA genotyping. In the later analysis, no new phenotypic data were used to find candidate immune exposures; instead, reliance was placed on TCR beta sequences and their occurrence across donors. An earlier analysis of 500 to 650 of the donors applied high-throughput TCR beta sequencing to assess whether each TCR beta V gene segment acted as functional or pseudogenic. Donor age, sex, ethnicity and CMV serostatus were compiled alongside the repertoire data. A later genetic analysis used genome-wide SNP genotypes for about 65% of the 666 donors, treating that subset as a discovery cohort. All discovery cohort repertoires had been generated on a single sequencing platform. HLA typing covered class I and class II loci at four-digit resolution. Typing coverage differed by locus: A, B, C, DRB1 and DQB1 were typed in about 620-630 donors, DQA1 in approximately 520, DPA1 in some 610, and DPB1 in 472. Because of strong linkage in the cohort, 5 or 6 DR-DQ haplotypes were treated as single units for association and clustering. Among 300 to 500 genotyped donors of the cohort, an average of about 220,000 unique TCR beta nucleotide sequences was sequenced per donor, of which about 19% were non-productive. What the study reported, not specific to this receptor: Because some donors lacked HLA typing at each locus, the association tests relied only on the typed subset. Assigning TCR associations to individual alleles was difficult when HLA alleles, especially DR and DQ, strongly co-occurred. Specific HLA alleles were associated with 15,000 to 20,000 TCR beta sequences at a false discovery rate of 0.05 in a later analysis. Roughly uniform sequencing depth across donors was assumed in presence/absence analyses, although this assumption may not hold. A later analysis found that TCR association rates varied across HLA loci, with DRB1 alleles showing the most associated TCRs and HLA-C alleles the fewest. According to a later analysis, parvovirus B19, influenza, CMV and Epstein-Barr virus appeared linked to several top co-occurrence clusters. Broadly in line with IMGT annotations, most TCR beta V segments showed up in productive rearrangements about 87% or about 30% of the time in an earlier analysis of approximately 640 of the donors. In a later analysis, HLA-associated TCR beta chains were found to be more clonally expanded and to have lower generation probabilities than equally common non-associated chains. Most TCR sequences were observed very rarely across donors, whereas some public TCRs were present in many individuals. The authors suggested that the approach could potentially be extended to other disease states and immunological phenotypes. The earlier analysis of almost 600 of the donors excluded roughly 17 rarely observed V segments, including chromosome 9 orphons, because counts were too low. The only immune exposure information available for the cohort was CMV serostatus. Three of the identified cytomegalovirus-associated TCR beta chains were confirmed in vitro to be specific for cytomegalovirus antigens. According to a later genetic analysis, donors in an Asian-associated ancestry cluster had fewer N-insertions in productive TCRs than the approximately 610-donor mean. Linkage disequilibrium might explain the correlated functional status among segregating V segments, but an unknown experimental factor could not be excluded. Most CMV-associated TCR beta chains appeared to be HLA-restricted in a later analysis, and the HLA associations seemed to be driven largely by CMV exposure. The sequencing pipeline was judged likely to have produced a cluster of highly shared sequence variants as a technical artifact. The study gave a list of around 170 TCR beta chains associated with cytomegalovirus. A further reported finding was that TCR beta sequences accurately predicted the HLA-A and HLA-B alleles for most subjects in the first cohort. The cohort was sequenced for TCR beta chains only, and without alpha or paired-chain data the features that could be detected were limited. Cytomegalovirus status was reported to be diagnosed by the classifier with high specificity and sensitivity in both the original and validation cohorts. V-gene and J-gene trimming of TCR beta chains was associated with a missense DCLRE1C variant in a later genetic analysis, and the association was replicated in an independent cohort. The 87-base-pair reads could not distinguish some IMGT-functional V segments, including TRBV6-2 and TRBV6-3, so those segments were excluded.

The cohort comprised hundreds of healthy bone marrow donors. All cohort members were sampled while nominally healthy, although unrecorded immune exposures were likely present. The donor tested CMV seronegative and was one of the 352 seronegative cohort members. Every donor gave a peripheral blood sample, and the peripheral blood mononuclear cells from that sample were used for TCR beta sequencing. The Qiagen DNeasy Blood Extraction Kit was used to extract genomic DNA from the blood cell samples. Library creation used the immunoSEQ multiplex PCR assay. The multiplex PCR relied on a mix of 60 forward primers for TCR Vbeta segments and 13 reverse primers for TCR Jbeta segments. The CDR3 region of rearranged TCR beta genes was amplified from genomic DNA with a multiplex PCR assay. Amplified TCR beta libraries were sequenced as 87-base-pair reads on the Illumina HiSeq System. Turning to the authors' computational methods: In a later analysis, tens of millions of unique TCR beta chains were counted across the approximately 640 repertoires, and roughly 10 million of these chains were shared by at least two donors. Raw reads were error-corrected and collapsed into unique sequences with a nearest-neighbor algorithm that merged closely related sequences to remove PCR and sequencing errors. V, D and J gene segments were assigned by aligning CDR3 sequences to IMGT reference sequences. For a sequence to be retained, a match of at least six nucleotides to both a V gene segment and a J gene segment was required. Rearrangements were classified as productive when the CDR3 lacked stop codons and remained in frame with V and J, and all other rearrangements were classified as non-productive. Following IMGT convention, CDR3 was defined as the stretch from the second conserved V-encoded cysteine to the conserved J-encoded phenylalanine. The earlier analysis of 587 of the donors excluded any sequence lacking an unambiguous match to a single V gene segment. In an earlier analysis of some 590 of the donors, a V segment was called functional when productive rearrangements were above 56.7%, and segregating when the standard deviation between donors exceeded 5%. To diagnose cytomegalovirus status from the catalog of TCR beta chain sequences, a statistical classification framework was built. V and J gene assignment, in a later analysis, came from comparing TCR nucleotide sequences with IMGT/GENE-DB human TR gene sequences. Using the TCRdist pipeline, a later analysis assigned CDR3 sequences along with most-parsimonious VDJ recombination scenarios. In a later analysis, each TCR beta chain was defined by its CDR3 amino acid sequence together with its V-gene family, and reads lacking a unique V-gene family were excluded. In a later analysis, 450 to 600 highly shared, low-generation-probability nucleotide sequences were removed to address suspected cross-contamination and a sequencing artifact. In a later analysis, a clonal expansion index was calculated for each public chain from normalized within-repertoire ranks of inferred template counts. Generation probabilities in a later analysis came from a VDJ recombination model fitted to out-of-frame rearrangements, and those results were checked against IGoR. Hypergeometric tests were used in a later analysis to score TCR-TCR, TCR-HLA and TCR-CMV co-occurrence, with a repertoire-size bias correction applied to the TCR pairs. A later analysis estimated false discovery rates by permuting HLA or CMV assignments 20 times. A later analysis grouped co-occurring TCRs with DBSCAN, adding TCRdist sequence similarity when clustering within HLA-allele-positive subsets. Repertoires with fewer than 30,000 or more than 120,000 public chains were left out of co-occurrence clustering, as were about 5 repertoires with anomalous nucleotide sharing. The table comes from immuneACCESS by way of TCRdb, which keeps in-frame sequences with V and J called. Part of the clones is missing from these tables; in studies checked, under half for an unresolved V gene and the rest for unknown reasons. V, J and clone size are those of that table, while D and trimming were read from the DNA. This sample comprises about 170,000 clones, roughly 80% of them detected only once. The ten largest clonotypes hold approximately 0.78% of the sample.

The CDR3 runs 13 amino acids, cysteine and phenylalanine included. The sequence is cut down to CDR3 DNA, 39 bases in frame from base 1. The germline V gene provides CDR1 SQVTM and CDR2 ANQGSEA. V is shortened by 5 bases, J by 4 bases, and the region joining them spans 11 bases. In regard to this clone: What this receptor recognizes is not known. The input lacks base qualities; no much larger clone sits a single base away.

What was sequenced was PBMCs. This receptor chain uses TRBV29-1 and TRBJ2-2, with the identity of the D gene unclear. This sequence was found in a woman younger than 35 in good health and CMV-seronegative. The CDR3 protein: CSVSGRSTGELFF. The sequenced DNA: TGCAGCGTTAGTGGGCGAAGCACCGGGGAGCTGTTTTTT.